This T cell receptor beta chain stems from a study of cytotoxic CD8 clonotypes in ibrutinib-treated CLL. As for the study in general: Response samples were taken after a median of around twelve months on treatment, range 6 to 36.

The table came from immunoSEQ multiplex PCR; TCRdb's copy has only in-frame clones and leaves some out. The data hold around 140,000 clones, with 70% to 80% observed a single time. The CDR3 consists of 13 residues. Trimming took 3 bases from V and 5 from J, leaving 7 bases between them. Germline V lookup: CDR1 MRHNA, CDR2 SNTAGT. V gene TRBV6-4 combines with J gene TRBJ2-2; D is possibly TRBD1 (6 bases). The clonotype comes from a human donor with chronic lymphocytic leukemia. The sample in question was PBMCs, obtained after 24 months of ibrutinib treatment. CDR3 coding DNA: TGTGCCAGCAGTGAGGGGGCAACCGGGGAGCTGTTTTTT. Translated: CASSEGATGELFF.